One and the same sample provided the 8 T cell receptor beta chains below, sequenced in a study of cytotoxic CD8 clonotypes in ibrutinib-treated CLL. Method: immunoSEQ multiplex PCR; TCRdb's copy keeps in-frame clones and lacks some. The sample shows 150,000 to 200,000 clones, over 75% of them seen only once. The material was PBMCs, obtained at disease progression, from a patient treated with ibrutinib. These receptors were taken from a human donor with chronic lymphocytic leukemia.

V usage is TRBV10-1 and J usage is TRBJ2-3, with D possibly being TRBD2 (5 bases). Germline assignment: CDR1 WNHNN and CDR2 SYGVQD (reference sequence). The CDR3 consists of 17 residues. Trimming left V 1 base short and J 5 bases short, with 19 bases between. The CDR3 region has the DNA TGCGCCAGCAGTGAGTTGTCGGCGGCAGCAGGAGGAGATACGCAGTATTTT. Protein sequence: CASSELSAAAGGDTQYF.

The rearrangement links TRBV7-3 to TRBJ1-1; 7 positions match TRBD1. Germline CDR1 is SGHTA and CDR2 is FQGTGA. Losses at the gene ends were 4 bases for V and 0 bases for J; bases not matched to a gene: 2. This CDR3 spans 14 amino acids. Written as DNA, the CDR3 is TGTGCCAGCAGCTCACAGGGGCTGAACACTGAAGCTTTCTTT. Residues: CASSSQGLNTEAFF.

The V call is TRBV28, the J call TRBJ2-1, with TRBD2 as a possible D gene (5 bases). The germline CDR1 and CDR2 sequences are MDHEN and SYDVKM. There are 11 residues in the CDR3. Deletions cut 8 bases from V and 8 bases from J, with 10 bases between. CDR3 sequence reads: CASLVGDEQFF. In DNA form, the CDR3 reads TGTGCCAGCCTGGTGGGAGATGAGCAGTTCTTC.

Comments on this clone: The limits of the CDR3 on the DNA are not certain, so only TCRdb's listed CDR3 is given. This chain uses TRBV10-3 with TRBJ2-7; TRBD1, the D gene given by the table, was not confirmed from the DNA. Germline V CDR1 and CDR2: ENHRY, SYGVKD. The CDR3 contains 15 residues when both ends are counted. The CDR3 is CAISTSDRAGYEQYF.

The count of this clone is one. V usage is TRBV4-2 and J usage is TRBJ1-1; D gene unclear. The CDR3 is 17 residues long. Trimming removed 0 bases at V and 3 bases at J, with 17 bases between. The germline V gene has CDR1 LGHNA and CDR2 YNFKEQ. CDR3 protein: CASSQDVGRDWDTEAFF. In DNA, the CDR3 is TGTGCCAGCAGCCAAGACGTTGGTAGGGATTGGGACACTGAAGCTTTCTTT.

V gene TRBV30 combines with J gene TRBJ1-1, with 8 bases matching TRBD1. Germline loops: CDR1 GTSNPN, CDR2 SVGIG (reference sequence). The CDR3 spans 16 residues. With 1 base clipped from V and 0 bases from J, the junction kept 7 bases outside the gene matches. For the CDR3, the DNA is TGTGCCTGGAGTGGAGGGGGACAGGCCATGAACACTGAAGCTTTCTTT. Its protein is CAWSGGGQAMNTEAFF.

V and J are TRBV23-1 and TRBJ1-5; D is undetermined. TRBV23-1 is an open reading frame, and its role is uncertain. The CDR3 totals 15 residues. V was pared by 6 bases and J by 1 base, with 13 bases between. CDR3 bases: TGCGCCAGCAGCCCCGGCAGTTTGAGCAATCAGCCCCAGCATTTT. It specifies CASSPGSLSNQPQHF.

The chain is built from TRBV11-2 and TRBJ2-7; D gene unclear. V lost 3 bases and J lost 0, with 6 bases in between. Germline lookup yields CDR1 SGHAT and CDR2 FQNNGV. This CDR3 contains 13 residues. This CDR3 reads CASSFVSSYEQYF. The CDR3 region has the DNA TGTGCCAGCAGCTTCGTCAGCTCCTACGAGCAGTACTTC.